Detailed here is one TCR beta chain. This specimen belongs to a study of blood T cell repertoires in COVID-19. About the research overall: There were acute and convalescent COVID-19 samples, and they came from the United States, Italy and Spain. Sample material is recorded as cDNA or gDNA derived from T cells, B-cell-depleted T cells, or PBMCs.

Germline trimming cut 0 bases from V and 5 bases from J; bases unmatched to any gene: 3. Germline V gene lookup returns CDR1 MRHNA and CDR2 SNTAGT. The CDR3 consists of 15 residues. Per the authors' pipeline: Reference gene primer amplification yielded estimated nucleated cell counts. TCRdb's table, derived via immunoSEQ multiplex PCR, lists solely in-frame clones and lacks some. V, J and clone size reflect that table, while D and trimming were determined from the DNA. The data show around 100,000 clones, with about 80% seen just once and 10% to 15% held by the top ten. The rearrangement links TRBV6-4 to TRBJ2-1, with 8 bases aligning to TRBD2. The source of this sequence is a human donor in a cohort sampled during active or convalescent COVID-19. Input material: peripheral blood. CDR3 region: CASSDSGGVNNEQFF. In DNA form, the CDR3 reads TGTGCCAGCAGTGACTCCGGGGGGGTGAACAATGAGCAGTTCTTC.